One sample yielded the 31 T cell receptor beta chains listed below, sequenced in a study of CD4 T cells in relation to SARS-CoV-2 and coronaviruses. Only in-frame clones appear in the TCRdb table, and some are missing; sequencing was by immunoSEQ multiplex PCR. This repertoire shows 41,000 or so clones, 84% found once; its top ten account for around 1.2%. Their cognate antigens are unknown. What was sequenced was naive CD4+ T cells from PBMCs, cultured in vitro. Regarding subset: naive CD4+ T cells isolated by negative enrichment. The receptors were sampled from an adult with COVID-19.

The chain links TRBV6-1 to TRBJ2-2, with D perhaps matching TRBD1 or TRBD2 (6 bases each). V shed 1 base and J shed 3 bases, with 9 bases lying between them. Germline V CDR1 and CDR2: MNHNS, SASEGT. The CDR3 length is 15 residues. CDR3 sequence: CASSEGGAYTGELFF. The CDR3 nucleotides read TGTGCCAGCAGTGAAGGGGGGGCTTACACCGGGGAGCTGTTTTTT.

This clone occurred once. The V gene is TRBV27, the J gene TRBJ1-2; D remains ambiguous. Per germline, CDR1 MNHEY and CDR2 SMNVEV (reference sequence). This CDR3 contains 13 residues. V gave up 8 bases and J gave up 6 bases, with 16 bases separating them. The CDR3, as DNA: TGTGCCAGCCGTGTAGACGTGCTAGATGGCTACACCTTC. This codes for CASRVDVLDGYTF.

CDR3 sequence: CASSSKRQGFPEAFF. The CDR3 nucleotides read TGTGCCAGCAGTTCGAAACGACAGGGTTTCCCTGAAGCTTTCTTT. This sequence joins TRBV28 and TRBJ1-1; TRBD1 matches at 7 bases. The CDR3 spans 15 residues. Germline assignment: CDR1 MDHEN and CDR2 SYDVKM. The V segment lost 4 bases and the J segment 6 bases; nucleotides outside the gene matches: 11.

The rearrangement uses TRBV6-6 and TRBJ2-5; D is possibly TRBD1 or TRBD2 (5 bases each). Deletions cut 5 bases from V and 5 bases from J, with 18 bases between. Germline V lookup: CDR1 MNHNY, CDR2 SVGAGI (reference sequence). The CDR3 is 15 amino acids. CDR3 nucleotides: TGTGCCAGCAGTACGCCGGGGCTCGGTGTCGAGACCCAGTACTTC. Protein: CASSTPGLGVETQYF.

The V call is TRBV6-6, the J call TRBJ2-1; D may match TRBD1 or TRBD2 (7 bases each). Germline CDR1 is MNHNY and CDR2 is SVGAGI (reference sequence). The CDR3 is 13 amino acids. V lost 4 bases, J lost 7 bases, and 11 bases lay in between. The CDR3 nucleotides read TGTGCCAGCAGTTGGCAGGGGGGGAATGAGCAGTTCTTC. It specifies CASSWQGGNEQFF.

This clone was counted only a few times. The genes are TRBV18 and TRBJ1-2; 7 bases fit TRBD1. This CDR3 has 17 residues. V gave up 3 bases and J gave up 3 bases; unmatched junction bases: 13. Germline V gives CDR1 KGHSH, CDR2 LQKENI. The CDR3 spells CASSPSQGRPGDYGYTF. CDR3 in DNA: TGTGCCAGCTCACCTTCACAGGGGCGCCCGGGGGACTATGGCTACACCTTC.

In this sample, this clone turned up once. The chain recombines TRBV11-2 with TRBJ1-6; no firm D call. Germline V gene lookup returns CDR1 SGHAT and CDR2 FQNNGV. This CDR3 has 14 residues. V lost 3 bases to trimming and J lost 8 bases, with 11 bases between them. The CDR3 DNA sequence: TGTGCCAGCAGCTTGCGACTTGGGGATTCACCCCTCCACTTT. Translating gives CASSLRLGDSPLHF.

This chain uses TRBV6-5 with TRBJ2-1; TRBD1 aligns across 9 bases. The germline CDR1 and CDR2 sequences are MNHEY and SVGAGI. The V segment lost 8 bases and the J segment 9 bases; nucleotides outside the gene matches: 11. The CDR3 is made up of 14 amino acids. The CDR3 spells CASARDRVIGEQFF. Written as DNA, the CDR3 is TGTGCCAGCGCCCGGGACAGGGTCATCGGTGAGCAGTTCTTC.

The CDR3 loop is CARKTVPEQFF. The CDR3 coding sequence is TGTGCCCGGAAGACAGTCCCCGAGCAGTTCTTC. The chain combines TRBV21-1 with TRBJ2-1; the DNA was not compared with TRBD1, the D call given in the table. TRBV21-1 represents a pseudogene. The CDR3 runs 11 residues.

The chain has TRBV3-1 (or the pseudogene TRBV3-2) and TRBJ2-7, with a tentative D call TRBD1 (7 bases). The V end was cut by 4 bases, the J end by 3 bases, with 13 bases between. The CDR3 extends over 14 amino acids. Germline V lookup: CDR1 LGHDT, CDR2 YNNKEL (reference sequence). The CDR3, as DNA: TGTGCCAGCAGCCCCCAGGGGGGTGGCTACGAGCAGTACTTC. Protein product: CASSPQGGGYEQYF.

V and J are TRBV27 and TRBJ2-3, with D possibly matching TRBD2 (5 bases). Germline CDR1 MNHEY, CDR2 SMNVEV (reference sequence). V was shortened by 4 bases and J by 5 bases, with 19 bases between the two germline ends. The CDR3 spans 16 residues. The CDR3 DNA reads as TGTGCCAGCAGTTCATCAGACTACCCCTTAGGAGATACGCAGTATTTT. This encodes CASSSSDYPLGDTQYF.

CDR3 loop: CASSPTGRQRYGYTF. DNA for the CDR3: TGTGCCAGCAGTCCGACAGGGCGACAACGCTATGGCTACACCTTC. The genes are TRBV6-5 and TRBJ1-2, with 7 positions matching TRBD1. In germline, CDR1 is MNHEY, CDR2 SVGAGI. The CDR3 has 15 residues. V was clipped by 5 bases and J by 4 bases; unmatched bases: 10.

The gene calls are TRBV5-6 and TRBJ2-4; the match to TRBD1 covers 7 bases. After removal of 0 bases from V and 0 bases from J, the junction contained 12 bases not matched to a gene. Germline-derived CDR1 and CDR2 are SGHDT and YYEEEE. This CDR3 spans 19 amino acids. The CDR3, as DNA: TGTGCCAGCAGCTTGGGACGTCGGACAGGCCTCCTAGCCAAAAACATTCAGTACTTC. Its protein product is CASSLGRRTGLLAKNIQYF. Supplemented by reference TRBV5-6 and TRBJ2-4, the full variable domain reads DAGVTQSPTHLIKTRGQQVTLRCSPKSGHDTVSWYQQALGQGPQFIFQYYEEEERQRGNFPDRFSGHQFPNYSSELNVNALLLGDSALYLCASSLGRRTGLLAKNIQYFGAGTRLSVL.

The chain combines TRBV9 with TRBJ2-3, with TRBD2 matching over 8 bases. The germline V gene has CDR1 SGDLS and CDR2 YYNGEE. This CDR3 has 17 amino acids. V shed 0 bases, J shed 3 bases, and the junction held 9 bases outside the gene matches. The CDR3 here is CASSVATGLVVTDTQYF. CDR3 DNA: TGTGCCAGCAGCGTAGCTACGGGACTAGTAGTGACAGATACGCAGTATTTT.

The chain couples TRBV28 to TRBJ2-3; the D call may be TRBD1 or TRBD2 (6 bases each). V was shortened by 5 bases and J by 4 bases, with 19 bases between the two germline ends. This CDR3 is 16 amino acids long. From germline, CDR1 is MDHEN and CDR2 SYDVKM. In DNA, the CDR3 is TGTGCCAGCAGTCAGATGACAGGTCCGGGAGCAGATACGCAGTATTTT. Translation: CASSQMTGPGADTQYF. Full variable domain (rest looked up from reference TRBV28 and TRBJ2-3): DVKVTQSSRYLVKRTGEKVFLECVQDMDHENMFWYRQDPGLGLRLIYFSYDVKMKEKGDIPEGYSVSREKKERFSLILESASTNQTSMYLCASSQMTGPGADTQYFGPGTRLTVL.

This clone has a handful of counts. The chain joins TRBV30 to TRBJ1-1; TRBD1 agrees at 8 bases. V was pared by 2 bases and J by 6 bases, with 14 bases of the junction left unmatched. The CDR3 is 16 amino acids. The germline V gene has CDR1 GTSNPN and CDR2 SVGIG (reference sequence). The CDR3 spells CAWSLAGGAIWAEAFF. CDR3 nucleotide sequence: TGTGCCTGGAGTTTGGCAGGGGGCGCGATTTGGGCTGAAGCTTTCTTT.

The CDR3 loop is CATSRGGPGWDGEKLFF. The CDR3 coding sequence is TGTGCCACCAGCAGAGGGGGGCCCGGCTGGGATGGTGAAAAACTGTTTTTT. The V and J genes are TRBV15 and TRBJ1-4, with D possibly TRBD1 on 6 matching bases. Germline CDR1 and CDR2: LNHNV and YYDKDF (reference sequence). The V and J ends lost 1 base and 7 bases respectively, with 19 bases between them. The CDR3 length is 17 residues.

There are a few counts of this clone. This chain uses TRBV4-1 with TRBJ1-5; 7 bases match TRBD1. The CDR3 has 16 residues. Germline V gives CDR1 MGHRA, CDR2 YSYEKL. After removal of 4 bases from V and 2 bases from J, the junction contained 8 bases not matched to a gene. This chain's CDR3 is CASSLGHRGGNQPQHF. CDR3 DNA: TGCGCCAGCAGCCTCGGACACAGGGGAGGCAATCAGCCCCAGCATTTT.

V and J are TRBV14 and TRBJ2-7, with D tentatively TRBD2 (5 bases). CDR3 length: 15 residues. CDR1 and CDR2 (germline): SGHDN, FVKESK. Trimming left V 1 base short and J 6 bases short, with 16 bases between. The CDR3 bases are TGTGCCAGCAGCCAAGGTGGCCGGGGATACCGCGAGCAGTACTTC. Translation gives CASSQGGRGYREQYF.

The chain is built from TRBV4-3 and TRBJ1-5, with D unclear. Trimming removed 5 bases at V and 3 bases at J, with 8 bases between. Germline values: CDR1 LGHNA, CDR2 YSLEER. The CDR3 extends over 13 amino acids. The CDR3 loop reads CASSKQFNQPQHF. CDR3 DNA sequence: TGCGCCAGCAGCAAACAGTTCAATCAGCCCCAGCATTTT.

This chain links TRBV5-1 with TRBJ2-1, with a weak D call TRBD2 (5 bases). CDR1 and CDR2 (germline): SGHRS, YFSETQ. V gave up 2 bases and J gave up 1 base, with 7 bases separating them. The CDR3 is made up of 14 amino acids. The CDR3 here is CASSFEGSYNEQFF. The CDR3 DNA reads TGCGCCAGCAGCTTTGAGGGATCCTACAATGAGCAGTTCTTC.

The chain is built from TRBV10-3 and TRBJ1-3; D remains ambiguous. CDR1 and CDR2 (germline): ENHRY, SYGVKD. CDR3 length equals 11 residues. V lost 9 bases, J lost 2 bases, and 5 bases lay in between. The CDR3 region has the DNA TGTGCCATAAAGGCTGGAAACACCATATATTTT. Protein: CAIKAGNTIYF.

The chain combines TRBV2 with TRBJ2-3, with D tentatively TRBD1 or TRBD2 (5 bases each). The CDR3 extends over 15 amino acids. The V and J ends lost 8 bases and 8 bases respectively, with 23 bases between them. Germline V gene sequence: CDR1 SNHLY, CDR2 FYNNEI. The CDR3 here is CASSTPGAAPATQYF. The CDR3 nucleotides are TGTGCCAGCTCTACCCCCGGGGCAGCCCCGGCTACGCAGTATTTT.

This sequence joins TRBV6-5 and TRBJ1-3, with TRBD1 as a possible D gene (5 bases). Trimming removed 5 bases from V and 0 bases from J, with 8 bases in between. The CDR3 has 14 amino acids. Germline CDR1 is MNHEY and CDR2 is SVGAGI. Here the CDR3 reads CASSRGGSGNTIYF. CDR3 bases: TGTGCCAGCAGTCGGGGGGGCTCTGGAAACACCATATATTTT.

The chain links TRBV5-1 to TRBJ2-5; 8 bases map to TRBD2. Germline CDR1 is SGHRS and CDR2 is YFSETQ. CDR3 length: 18 amino acids. The V segment lost 4 bases and the J segment 6 bases; nucleotides outside the gene matches: 20. CDR3 sequence: CASSQDFGGGDPRQTQYF. In nucleotides, the CDR3 is TGCGCCAGCAGCCAGGACTTCGGGGGGGGAGACCCGAGGCAGACCCAGTACTTC.

This clone was detected once. This chain links TRBV15 with TRBJ2-7; 8 bases are a match to TRBD2. The V and J ends lost 0 bases and 12 bases, in that order; junction bases with no gene match: 13. Germline V CDR1 and CDR2: LNHNV, YYDKDF (reference sequence). The CDR3 is 15 residues long. The DNA for the CDR3 is TGTGCCACCAGCAGAGATCAGACTAGCGACCCTCCTCGGTACTTC. Amino acids: CATSRDQTSDPPRYF.

The chain has TRBV10-3 and TRBJ2-3; D is uncertain. Trimming removed 3 bases at V and 0 bases at J, with 16 bases between. CDR3 length: 17 amino acids. CDR1 and CDR2 from the germline V gene are ENHRY and SYGVKD. This chain's CDR3 is CAISDRSRLISTDTQYF. The CDR3 nucleotides read TGTGCCATCAGTGACAGGAGCCGCTTGATTAGCACAGATACGCAGTATTTT.

CDR3 nucleotides: TGTGCCAGCACCCCCCCCGGGTCCCTCACAGATACGCAGTATTTT. It translates to CASTPPGSLTDTQYF. This chain connects TRBV9 to TRBJ2-3; D is unresolved. V lost 6 bases and J lost 2, with 16 bases in between. Germline CDR1 SGDLS, CDR2 YYNGEE. This CDR3 has 15 residues. The full variable domain, completed using reference TRBV9 and TRBJ2-3, is DSGVTQTPKHLITATGQRVTLRCSPRSGDLSVYWYQQSLDQGLQFLIQYYNGEERAKGNILERFSAQQFPDLHSELNLSSLELGDSALYFCASTPPGSLTDTQYFGPGTRLTVL.

The rearrangement links TRBV6-5 to TRBJ1-5, with 10 bases that match TRBD1. Losses at the gene ends were 5 bases for V and 7 bases for J; bases not matched to a gene: 5. Germline loops: CDR1 MNHEY, CDR2 SVGAGI. CDR3 length equals 14 residues. This CDR3 is CASSLDRGLQPQHF. For the CDR3, the DNA is TGTGCCAGCAGTCTCGACAGGGGGCTCCAGCCCCAGCATTTT.

The gene calls are TRBV6-5 and TRBJ2-3; TRBD2 agrees at 7 bases. The germline V gene encodes CDR1 MNHEY and CDR2 SVGAGI. The CDR3 sequence is 15 residues long. The trim removed 7 bases at V and 3 bases at J, leaving 10 bases unmatched. CDR3 bases: TGTGCCAGCATTTATGGACTAGGGCGGACAGATACGCAGTATTTT. Protein sequence: CASIYGLGRTDTQYF.

This chain links TRBV10-2 with TRBJ2-5, with D perhaps matching TRBD1 or TRBD2 (6 bases each). CDR3 size: 15 residues. Trimming pared 10 bases from V and 2 bases from J, leaving 20 bases between. Germline V gene sequence: CDR1 WSHSY, CDR2 SAAADI. For the CDR3, the DNA is TGCGCCACCCTGCCCCTACAGGGAGGACAAGAGACCCAGTACTTC. Protein sequence: CATLPLQGGQETQYF.